Following are 20 T cell receptor beta chains from one sample sequenced in a study of blood T cell repertoires in COVID-19. Data came from immunoSEQ multiplex PCR; TCRdb stores just in-frame clones and leaves some out. Here the sample spans around 60,000 clones, 84% being singletons. Sequenced: peripheral blood. The origin of the receptors is a man in his 60s with COVID-19, enrolled during active disease.

This clone was seen a few times. This chain joins TRBV5-1 and TRBJ1-1; perhaps TRBD1 as D (6 bases). V was trimmed by 0 bases and J by 4 bases, leaving 16 bases between them. Per germline, CDR1 SGHRS and CDR2 YFSETQ. The CDR3 is 16 residues long. This CDR3 is CASSLDGPGAVTEAFF. CDR3 bases: TGCGCCAGCAGCTTGGATGGGCCAGGGGCGGTCACTGAAGCTTTCTTT.

This clone was seen just once. The rearrangement joins TRBV5-1 to TRBJ2-1; D might be TRBD2 (7 bases). The ends were cut back, 4 bases at V and 12 bases at J, with 23 bases in the middle. Germline-derived CDR1 and CDR2 are SGHRS and YFSETQ. The CDR3 contains 15 residues. CDR3 loop: CASSHRLRGPSRQFF. Written as DNA, the CDR3 is TGCGCCAGCAGCCACCGGCTGCGGGGGCCCTCCAGGCAGTTCTTC. Supplemented by reference TRBV5-1 and TRBJ2-1, the full variable domain reads KAGVTQTPRYLIKTRGQQVTLSCSPISGHRSVSWYQQTPGQGLQFLFEYFSETQRNKGNFPGRFSGRQFSNSRSEMNVSTLELGDSALYLCASSHRLRGPSRQFFGPGTRLTVL.

CDR3 coding DNA: TGTGCCAGCAGAAATGGGGGGTTGGATGAGCAGTTCTTC. It codes for CASRNGGLDEQFF. This chain joins TRBV6-5 and TRBJ2-1, with TRBD2 as a possible D gene (6 bases). The V and J ends lost 6 bases and 8 bases respectively, with 14 bases between them. Germline V gene data show CDR1 as MNHEY and CDR2 as SVGAGI. The CDR3 sequence is 13 residues long.

J is TRBJ1-1 and V is TRBV14; 8 positions agree with TRBD1. This CDR3 contains 15 residues. Germline lookup yields CDR1 SGHDN and CDR2 FVKESK. V shed 1 base and J 3 bases; nucleotides not matched to a gene: 4. This CDR3 reads CASSQVRGLDTEAFF. Written as DNA, the CDR3 is TGTGCCAGCAGCCAAGTCAGGGGGCTCGACACTGAAGCTTTCTTT.

The chain recombines TRBV7-3 with TRBJ2-1, with D possibly being TRBD2 (6 bases). V was pared by 4 bases and J by 15 bases, with 16 bases between. Germline CDR1 and CDR2: SGHTA and FQGTGA. The CDR3 covers 12 residues. The CDR3 DNA reads as TGTGCCAGCAGCTCCTACACGGAGGGACTGTTCTTC. This encodes CASSSYTEGLFF.

The chain links TRBV28 to TRBJ2-3; 9 positions agree with TRBD2. CDR1 and CDR2 from the germline V gene are MDHEN and SYDVKM. CDR3 size: 16 residues. Trimming cost V 6 bases and J 0 bases; bases outside gene matches: 7. The CDR3 loop reads CASSYSGGASTDTQYF. CDR3 DNA: TGTGCCAGCAGCTATAGCGGGGGCGCTAGCACAGATACGCAGTATTTT. Full variable domain (outside the CDR3, taken from reference TRBV28 and TRBJ2-3): DVKVTQSSRYLVKRTGEKVFLECVQDMDHENMFWYRQDPGLGLRLIYFSYDVKMKEKGDIPEGYSVSREKKERFSLILESASTNQTSMYLCASSYSGGASTDTQYFGPGTRLTVL.

This chain connects TRBV11-2 to TRBJ1-1; D gene ambiguous. Trimming left V 1 base short and J 1 base short, with 10 bases between. Germline V CDR1 and CDR2: SGHAT, FQNNGV. CDR3 length: 15 residues. CDR3 nucleotides: TGTGCCAGCAGCTTAGTTAGTGTTCCGAACACTGAAGCTTTCTTT. Translation: CASSLVSVPNTEAFF.

In its sample, this clone was seen a few times. J is TRBJ2-1 and V is TRBV5-4; TRBD2 matches 7 bases. The germline V gene encodes CDR1 SGHNT and CDR2 YYREEE (reference sequence). The CDR3 is 16 residues long. Trimming took 4 bases from V and 0 from J; bases not matched to a gene: 7. CDR3 residues: CASSRNLAASYNEQFF. CDR3 DNA sequence: TGTGCCAGCAGCAGAAACCTAGCGGCCTCCTACAATGAGCAGTTCTTC.

The chain links TRBV7-9 to TRBJ2-7; 8 nucleotides align to TRBD1. Germline V gene lookup returns CDR1 SEHNR and CDR2 FQNEAQ (reference sequence). The CDR3 spans 16 residues. V lost 5 bases, J lost 3 bases, and 12 bases stayed unmatched. Written as DNA, the CDR3 is TGTGCCAGCAGCCCCAACCCGACAGGGGTCGTCTACGAGCAGTACTTC. Its translation is CASSPNPTGVVYEQYF.

This clone has a single count. This sequence joins TRBV28 and TRBJ2-1; D unclear. The CDR3 is made up of 15 amino acids. V lost 3 bases, J lost 2 bases, and 11 bases lay in between. Germline loops: CDR1 MDHEN, CDR2 SYDVKM. This CDR3 is CASSFRGETYNEQFF. Here the CDR3 DNA reads TGTGCCAGCAGTTTTCGCGGAGAAACCTACAATGAGCAGTTCTTC.

The chain is built from TRBV10-3 and TRBJ2-5, with 13 positions matching TRBD2. Germline V gives CDR1 ENHRY, CDR2 SYGVKD. The J segment lost 2 bases and the V segment lost 8 bases, leaving 2 bases of the junction unmatched. This CDR3 contains 14 residues. The CDR3 sequence: CAIGTSGAQETQYF. The CDR3 DNA reads as TGTGCCATCGGGACTAGCGGGGCACAAGAGACCCAGTACTTC.

The chain joins TRBV2 to TRBJ1-1; D is possibly TRBD1 (5 bases). The CDR3 extends over 14 amino acids. V was shortened by 6 bases and J by 5 bases, with 16 bases between the two germline ends. Germline CDR1 reads SNHLY; CDR2 reads FYNNEI. Here the CDR3 DNA reads TGTGCCAGCAGCTTTGAGTCCGGGGGGACTGAAGCTTTCTTT. Amino acids: CASSFESGGTEAFF.

The genes are TRBV18 and TRBJ1-6; possible D gene TRBD1, 5 bases. V lost 1 base and J 8 bases, leaving 9 bases between the germline ends. Germline V CDR1 and CDR2: KGHSH, LQKENI. This CDR3 spans 14 amino acids. The CDR3 loop reads CASSPQDSDSPLHF. CDR3 sequence (DNA): TGTGCCAGCTCACCACAAGACAGTGATTCACCCCTCCACTTT.

This clone is medium-sized within its sample. The chain carries TRBV3-1 (or the pseudogene TRBV3-2) and TRBJ1-1; D perhaps matches TRBD1 (6 bases). CDR1 is LGHDT and CDR2 is YNNKEL in the germline V gene (reference sequence). V was cut by 0 bases and J by 1 base, with 15 bases left in between. The CDR3 is 17 amino acids. Written as DNA, the CDR3 is TGTGCCAGCAGCCAAGATTGGCAGCGGACAGCGAACACTGAAGCTTTCTTT. This encodes CASSQDWQRTANTEAFF.

The rearrangement uses TRBV20-1 and TRBJ2-1; 7 bases fit TRBD2. J lost 4 bases, V lost 3 bases, and 6 bases had no gene match. CDR3 size: 14 residues. Germline CDR1 is DFQATT and CDR2 is SNEGSKA (reference sequence). The chain's CDR3 is CSASTWGGYNEQFF. In nucleotides, the CDR3 is TGCAGTGCTAGTACGTGGGGGGGATACAATGAGCAGTTCTTC.

V is TRBV6-6 and J is TRBJ1-2; D call uncertain. The CDR3 is 14 amino acids. Germline V lookup: CDR1 MNHNY, CDR2 SVGAGI (reference sequence). Trimming cost V 2 bases and J 0 bases, with 7 bases left between them. The CDR3 coding sequence is TGTGCCAGCAGTTACCCTCCAGCTAACTATGGCTACACCTTC. Residues: CASSYPPANYGYTF.

The chain uses TRBV19 and TRBJ1-2; 7 bases fit TRBD1. CDR1 and CDR2 (germline): LNHDA, SQIVND (reference sequence). The ends lost 3 bases at V and 3 bases at J; junction bases unmatched: 10. CDR3 length: 16 residues. CDR3: CASSISQGGLHYGYTF. The DNA for the CDR3 is TGTGCCAGTAGTATCAGCCAGGGGGGTTTACACTATGGCTACACCTTC.

The CDR3 nucleotides are TGTGCCAGCAGCCAAGGGGGCGGGTCCGGGGAGCTGTTTTTT. It codes for CASSQGGGSGELFF. J is TRBJ2-2 and V is TRBV7-3, with 7 bases that match TRBD1. The CDR3 covers 14 residues. The germline gives CDR1 SGHTA, CDR2 FQGTGA. V trimming: 5 bases; J trimming: 6 bases; junction bases outside the gene matches: 6.

CDR3 in amino acids: CASSPRAAGGADTQYF. CDR3 DNA: TGTGCCAGCTCACCACGGGCAGCGGGGGGTGCAGATACGCAGTATTTT. The V call is TRBV18, the J call TRBJ2-3; 9 positions agree with TRBD2. Germline V CDR1 and CDR2: KGHSH, LQKENI. V was clipped by 1 base and J by 4 bases; unmatched bases: 6. The CDR3 consists of 16 residues.

The chain has TRBV2 and TRBJ1-5, with D uncertain. Germline CDR1 reads SNHLY; CDR2 reads FYNNEI. This CDR3 spans 13 amino acids. V was trimmed by 6 bases and J by 4 bases, leaving 10 bases between them. This chain's CDR3 is CASRETGNQPQHF. The DNA of the CDR3 is TGTGCCAGCAGAGAGACGGGTAATCAGCCCCAGCATTTT.